This T cell receptor (beta chain) originates from a study of cytomegalovirus exposure and HLA in healthy donors. Overall study results and limits: Researchers counted roughly 160 TCR beta chains as cytomegalovirus-associated. Rare TCR sequences predominated, though certain public TCRs were found in many donors. It was reported that the classifier diagnosed cytomegalovirus status with high specificity and sensitivity in both the original and validation cohorts.

Sequenced by immunoSEQ multiplex PCR; TCRdb stores in-frame clones only, minus some. This table holds over 120,000 clones, 80% to 90% found once. Germline V gene lookup returns CDR1 SGHRS and CDR2 YFSETQ. V shed 0 bases, J shed 4 bases, and the junction held 5 bases outside the gene matches. The CDR3 runs to 16 residues. It was the approximately 130-subject validation cohort, separate from the roughly 700-subject first cohort, to which the donors belonged. Worth noting for this clone: Its antigen is not identified.

This TCR derives from a woman aged 18-35 years in good health and CMV-seropositive. The sequenced sample consisted of PBMCs. The V and J genes are TRBV5-1 and TRBJ2-3, with TRBD2 matching over 10 bases. The CDR3 nucleotides are TGCGCCAGCAGCTTGGGGCTAGCGGGGGTCTCAGATACGCAGTATTTT. This translates into CASSLGLAGVSDTQYF. The full variable domain, in which reference TRBV5-1 and TRBJ2-3 provide the parts outside the CDR3, is KAGVTQTPRYLIKTRGQQVTLSCSPISGHRSVSWYQQTPGQGLQFLFEYFSETQRNKGNFPGRFSGRQFSNSRSEMNVSTLELGDSALYLCASSLGLAGVSDTQYFGPGTRLTVL.